A selection of T cell receptor beta chains follows, all from one sample in a study of early T cells in non-severe SARS-CoV-2 infection. One entry per CDR3 protein, called by TCRdb with MiXCR from the 5' RACE reads. The sample yields around 44,000 distinct CDR3 sequences, roughly 7.7% seen once. The sequenced material came from whole blood. Receptors were obtained from an adult who was a healthcare worker with PCR-confirmed SARS-CoV-2 infection or an uninfected control (not recorded which). Each CDR3 is given with its conserved first and last residue. Not every row has a clone size; where given, it reads once, few, many or a size class.

cdr3_length	v_call	j_call	clone_size	cdr3_aa
15	TRBV2	TRBJ1-4	-	CASSEAGVPREKLFF
15	TRBV27	TRBJ2-1	many	CASSLRAGGYNEQFF
15	TRBV6-2/TRBV6-3	TRBJ2-3	few	CASRPSGMSTDTQYF
15	TRBV20-1	TRBJ2-7	many	CSAKGLAGASYEQYF
13	TRBV5-1	TRBJ2-7	few	CASSLGDYYEQYF
13	TRBV3-1	TRBJ2-3	few	CASSPTYSAGEYF
16	TRBV7-9	TRBJ2-1	many	CASSLSPGQGFNEQFF
13	TRBV6-2/TRBV6-3	TRBJ2-1	many	CAGRDRNYNEQFF
16	TRBV28	TRBJ1-2	many	CASSGTGRQDNYGYTF
14	TRBV28	TRBJ2-7	many	CASSTWTYSYEQYF
15	TRBV5-1	TRBJ2-3	few	CASSLAGLSTDTQYF
14	TRBV6-6	TRBJ1-5	-	CASSNRVGNQPQHF
12	TRBV4-1	TRBJ2-5	-	CASSQDSRTQYF
15	TRBV30	TRBJ2-7	many	CAWSHDRDRLYEQYF
15	TRBV20-1	TRBJ2-7	-	CSASGAGGNPYEQYF
16	TRBV20-1	TRBJ2-3	few	CSANLLAGGRTDTQYF
12	TRBV20-1	TRBJ1-1	many	CRIPLGDTEAFF
15	TRBV9	TRBJ2-7	few	CASSIDSLSPYEQYF
15	TRBV18	TRBJ1-2	many	CASSPGAHPNYGYTF
16	TRBV18	TRBJ2-2	few	CASSPLTGANTGELFF
13	TRBV20-1	TRBJ1-1	many	CSAVTGLNTEAFF
14	TRBV6-2/TRBV6-3	TRBJ2-5	few	CASSYSRGQETQYF
18	TRBV4-3	TRBJ1-4	-	CASSQDLGTGGIREKLFF
14	TRBV6-1	TRBJ2-5	few	CASVTGGRLETQYF
11	TRBV20-1	TRBJ2-1	-	CSAPLAGSQFF
13	TRBV12-3/TRBV12-4	TRBJ2-5	few	CASSTGDQETQYF
16	TRBV6-6	TRBJ1-5	-	CASSYSVRGANQPQHF
17	TRBV5-1	TRBJ1-1	-	CASSLVMGGTGSTEAFF
14	TRBV20-1	TRBJ2-1	many	CSARIGSPYNEQFF
15	TRBV7-9	TRBJ2-7	-	CASNKGTGDSYEQYF
14	TRBV3-1	TRBJ2-2	-	CASSGTSGTGELFF
13	TRBV19	TRBJ2-1	few	CASSGQGAGEQFF
11	TRBV29-1	TRBJ1-2	many	CSVEVGYGYTF
15	TRBV6-1	TRBJ1-2	few	CASSEMRSGSYGYTF
16	TRBV10-3	TRBJ2-3	-	CAITQGQRGGTDTQYF
15	TRBV3-1	TRBJ1-2	many	CASSLDRGYNYGYTF
17	TRBV5-1	TRBJ1-6	-	CASSLVASGAGDSPLHF
19	TRBV5-4	TRBJ1-4	many	CASSLEAGTGGDANEKLFF
17	TRBV4-3	TRBJ1-5	many	CASSQDRLGGGNQPQHF
16	TRBV27	TRBJ1-5	many	CASSLQGDSSNQPQHF
14	TRBV27	TRBJ1-3	many	CASATEYSGNTIYF
12	TRBV7-7	TRBJ1-5	many	CAKDNRDQPQHF
15	TRBV5-6	TRBJ1-1	many	CASSLVMGPNTEAFF